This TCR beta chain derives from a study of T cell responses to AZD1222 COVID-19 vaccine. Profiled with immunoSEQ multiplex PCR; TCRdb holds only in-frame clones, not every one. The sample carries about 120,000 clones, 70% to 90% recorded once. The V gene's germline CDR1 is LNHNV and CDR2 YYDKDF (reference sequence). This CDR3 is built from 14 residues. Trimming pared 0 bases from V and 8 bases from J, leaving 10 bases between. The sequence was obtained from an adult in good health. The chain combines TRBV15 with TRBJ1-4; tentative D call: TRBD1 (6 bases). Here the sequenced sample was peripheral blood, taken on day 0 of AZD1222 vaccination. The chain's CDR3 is CATSRDRGAEKLFF. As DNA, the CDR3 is TGTGCCACCAGCAGAGATCGGGGGGCCGAAAAACTGTTTTTT.